These 20 T cell receptor beta chains were all obtained from the same sample, sequenced in a study of blood T cell repertoires in COVID-19. Some clones are missing from TCRdb's copy, which holds only in-frame ones; the method was immunoSEQ multiplex PCR. Here the sample spans about 80,000 clones, approximately 80% being singletons. Material for sequencing was peripheral blood. The receptors were sampled from a woman aged 40 to 55 with active or convalescent COVID-19.

The chain carries TRBV7-9 and TRBJ1-2; a possible D gene is TRBD1 (6 bases). This CDR3 has 15 residues. CDR1 and CDR2 (germline): SEHNR, FQNEAQ (reference sequence). The V end was cut by 1 base, the J end by 3 bases, with 12 bases between. The CDR3 spells CASSLGAGADYGYTF. The CDR3 nucleotides are TGTGCCAGCAGCTTAGGGGCAGGGGCAGACTATGGCTACACCTTC.

The chain is built from TRBV7-3 and TRBJ1-6, with a possible D match to TRBD1 (5 bases). The CDR3 length is 13 residues. From germline, CDR1 is SGHTA and CDR2 FQGTGA. Trimming shortened V by 0 bases and J by 9 bases, and 6 bases separated the two germline ends. CDR3 coding DNA: TGTGCCAGCAGCTTAACTCAGGGTTCACCCCTCCACTTT. Translation gives CASSLTQGSPLHF.

This clone was counted between two and nine times. CDR3: CASSMSRNTEAFF. CDR3 DNA sequence: TGTGCCAGTAGTATGAGTAGGAACACTGAAGCTTTCTTT. The chain carries TRBV19 and TRBJ1-1, with unresolved D. Germline CDR1 is LNHDA and CDR2 is SQIVND (reference sequence). There are 13 residues in the CDR3. V gave up 3 bases and J gave up 1 base, with 6 bases separating them.

This rearrangement joins TRBV18 to TRBJ2-1; D not resolved. This CDR3 comprises 15 residues. CDR1 is KGHSH, CDR2 LQKENI, per germline. Trimming removed 2 bases at V and 7 bases at J, with 15 bases between. DNA of the CDR3: TGTGCCAGCTCACCAGCGAACTCTTGGAGTAATGAGCAGTTCTTC. This gives the protein CASSPANSWSNEQFF. The full variable domain, in which reference TRBV18 and TRBJ2-1 provide the parts outside the CDR3, is NAGVMQNPRHLVRRRGQEARLRCSPMKGHSHVYWYRQLPEEGLKFMVYLQKENIIDESGMPKERFSAEFPKEGPSILRIQQVVRGDSAAYFCASSPANSWSNEQFFGPGTRLTVL.

The chain has TRBV3-1 (or the pseudogene TRBV3-2) and TRBJ2-7; D might be TRBD2 (7 bases). The CDR3 has 14 amino acids. V gave up 3 bases and J gave up 3 bases, with 12 bases separating them. Looked up from germline, CDR1 is LGHDT and CDR2 is YNNKEL (reference sequence). CDR3 loop: CASSHKRGGYEQYF. CDR3 DNA sequence: TGTGCCAGCAGCCACAAAAGGGGGGGCTACGAGCAGTACTTC.

This rearrangement joins TRBV5-1 to TRBJ2-1; D might be TRBD2 (5 bases). The germline V and J ends were trimmed by 0 bases and 2 bases, with 12 bases remaining between them. The germline CDR1 and CDR2 sequences are SGHRS and YFSETQ. This CDR3 spans 16 amino acids. CDR3 coding DNA: TGCGCCAGCAGCTTGGGGACTCTAGTGGCCTACAATGAGCAGTTCTTC. This encodes CASSLGTLVAYNEQFF.

The V call is TRBV20-1, the J call TRBJ1-1; D remains ambiguous. The CDR3 has 13 residues. Germline CDR1 DFQATT, CDR2 SNEGSKA (reference sequence). The germline V and J ends were trimmed by 3 bases and 0 bases, with 8 bases remaining between them. For the CDR3, the DNA is TGCAGTGCTAGTGCCCAGTTGAACACTGAAGCTTTCTTT. It yields the protein CSASAQLNTEAFF.

The chain couples TRBV28 to TRBJ1-1, with 7 nucleotides matching TRBD1. The CDR3 has 14 residues. The germline V gene encodes CDR1 MDHEN and CDR2 SYDVKM. The J segment lost 5 bases and the V segment lost 5 bases, leaving 8 bases of the junction unmatched. Written as DNA, the CDR3 is TGTGCCAGCAGTGCTGGGACAGTATGGACTGAAGCTTTCTTT. Its protein product is CASSAGTVWTEAFF.

This chain uses TRBV27 with TRBJ1-5, with a possible D match to TRBD1 (5 bases). Trimming removed 0 bases from V and 0 bases from J, with 9 bases in between. This CDR3 region has 16 residues. CDR1 and CDR2 (germline): MNHEY, SMNVEV (reference sequence). CDR3 residues: CASSLSGRVSNQPQHF. In DNA, the CDR3 is TGTGCCAGCAGTTTATCGGGCAGGGTTAGCAATCAGCCCCAGCATTTT.

This clone appeared a single time. This chain links TRBV7-9 with TRBJ1-4; TRBD1 agrees at 7 bases. V shed 6 bases and J 5 bases; nucleotides not matched to a gene: 6. Per germline, CDR1 SEHNR and CDR2 FQNEAQ (reference sequence). The CDR3 covers 14 residues. The CDR3 spells CASSPTTGNEKLFF. The CDR3 region has the DNA TGTGCCAGCAGTCCTACGACAGGGAATGAAAAACTGTTTTTT.

The V and J genes are TRBV6-2 or TRBV6-3 and TRBJ1-2, with D perhaps matching TRBD1 (6 bases). Deletions cut 4 bases from V and 4 bases from J, with 16 bases between. Germline CDR1 and CDR2: MNHEY and SVGEGT. The CDR3 is 15 amino acids. This chain's CDR3 is CASSSRDTGLYGYTF. In DNA, the CDR3 is TGTGCCAGCAGTTCCCGGGACACCGGTCTCTATGGCTACACCTTC.

The gene calls are TRBV7-2 and TRBJ1-2; the D gene is possibly TRBD1 (6 bases). Trimming removed 0 bases at V and 5 bases at J, with 16 bases between. This CDR3 has 16 amino acids. In germline, CDR1 is SGHTA, CDR2 FQGNSA. CDR3 coding DNA: TGTGCCAGCAGCTTAGCGTCACAGGGTCTAGGGTATGGCTACACCTTC. Its protein product is CASSLASQGLGYGYTF.

This clone appeared a few times. The rearrangement links TRBV6-6 to TRBJ1-4; D is undetermined. The V gene's germline CDR1 is MNHNY and CDR2 SVGAGI (reference sequence). Trimming took off 3 bases at V and 3 bases at J, with 8 bases between the two ends. The CDR3 covers 14 residues. CDR3 amino acids: CASSYYAANEKLFF. The DNA for the CDR3 is TGTGCCAGCAGTTATTATGCGGCTAATGAAAAACTGTTTTTT.

The gene calls are TRBV19 and TRBJ1-5; the D gene is possibly TRBD1 (5 bases). This CDR3 region has 12 residues. V lost 10 bases, J lost 5 bases, and 12 bases lay in between. Germline V gene data show CDR1 as LNHDA and CDR2 as SQIVND (reference sequence). The CDR3 loop reads CATSSGDQPQHF. CDR3 DNA sequence: TGTGCCACTTCCTCGGGGGATCAGCCCCAGCATTTT.

CDR3 in DNA: TGTGCCAGCAGTTACCCGGACAGTAATGAAAAACTGTTTTTT. This translates into CASSYPDSNEKLFF. This sequence joins TRBV6-6 and TRBJ1-4; TRBD1 is a possible D gene (6 bases). CDR3 size: 14 residues. Germline CDR1 is MNHNY and CDR2 is SVGAGI (reference sequence). V lost 2 bases and J lost 4, with 8 bases in between.

The chain has TRBV9 and TRBJ2-5; 9 bases align to TRBD2. Germline CDR1 and CDR2: SGDLS and YYNGEE. Trimming took 0 bases from V and 5 from J; bases not matched to a gene: 2. The CDR3 contains 14 residues. This CDR3 reads CASSVGTSAETQYF. CDR3 DNA: TGTGCCAGCAGCGTAGGGACTAGCGCTGAGACCCAGTACTTC.

This chain connects TRBV4-3 to TRBJ2-7; weak D call: TRBD2 (5 bases). V was pared by 0 bases and J by 2 bases, with 11 bases between. This CDR3 has 15 amino acids. The germline V gene encodes CDR1 LGHNA and CDR2 YSLEER. The CDR3: CASSQEMGAAYEQYF. Here the CDR3 DNA reads TGCGCCAGCAGCCAAGAGATGGGAGCTGCCTACGAGCAGTACTTC.

The V and J genes are TRBV7-3 and TRBJ1-1; 8 nucleotides match TRBD1. V shed 5 bases, J shed 0 bases, and the junction held 5 bases outside the gene matches. The CDR3 contains 15 residues. Germline V gene lookup returns CDR1 SGHTA and CDR2 FQGTGA. CDR3 residues: CASSLGTGLNTEAFF. DNA of the CDR3: TGTGCCAGCAGCCTGGGGACAGGACTGAACACTGAAGCTTTCTTT.

This clone was observed a few times. The genes are TRBV7-9 and TRBJ2-5, with D perhaps TRBD1 (6 bases). Between the trimmed V and J ends, which lost 5 bases and 2 bases, there was a span of 12 bases. This CDR3 spans 14 amino acids. The germline CDR1 and CDR2 sequences are SEHNR and FQNEAQ (reference sequence). This CDR3 is CASSGDRNQETQYF. In DNA, the CDR3 is TGTGCCAGCAGCGGAGACAGGAATCAAGAGACCCAGTACTTC.

In this sample, this clone turned up a few times. The chain couples TRBV4-3 to TRBJ2-6; 11 bases line up with TRBD1. There are 17 residues in the CDR3. Germline loops: CDR1 LGHNA, CDR2 YSLEER. Germline trimming cut 1 base from V and 4 bases from J; bases unmatched to any gene: 3. This CDR3 is CASSQGDRGSGANVLTF. DNA of the CDR3: TGCGCCAGCAGCCAAGGGGACAGGGGGTCAGGGGCCAACGTCCTGACTTTC.